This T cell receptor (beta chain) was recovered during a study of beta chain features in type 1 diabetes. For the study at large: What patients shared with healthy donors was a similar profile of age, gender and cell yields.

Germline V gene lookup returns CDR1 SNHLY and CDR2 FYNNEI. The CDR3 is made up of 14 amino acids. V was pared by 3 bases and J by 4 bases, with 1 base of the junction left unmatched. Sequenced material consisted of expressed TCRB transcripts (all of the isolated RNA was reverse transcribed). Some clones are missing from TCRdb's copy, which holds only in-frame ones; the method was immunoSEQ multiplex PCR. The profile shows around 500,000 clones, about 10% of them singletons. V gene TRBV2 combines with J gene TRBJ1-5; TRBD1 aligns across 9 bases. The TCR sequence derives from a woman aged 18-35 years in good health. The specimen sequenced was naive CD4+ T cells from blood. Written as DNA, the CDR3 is TGTGCCAGCAGTGAGGGGACAGGGAATCAGCCCCAGCATTTT. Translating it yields CASSEGTGNQPQHF.